A selection of T cell receptor beta chains follows, all from one sample in a study of technical replicates of blood from several donors. Profiling relied on immunoSEQ multiplex PCR, and the TCRdb table lists in-frame clones only, not all of them. This table holds 95,000 to 100,000 clones, roughly 95% found once. The sequenced material came from T cells isolated from PBMCs. Every receptor here comes from a human donor in good health. CDR3s include the opening cysteine and the closing phenylalanine or tryptophan. D genes are given only for firm matches. Clone size is given for some rows only: seen once, a few or many times, or a class if the clone is expanded.

V	size	J	D	CDR3	DNA
TRBV7-2	-	TRBJ2-7	TRBD2	CASSTRTSGSLLVAYEQYF	TGTGCCAGCAGCACCCGGACTAGCGGGAGTCTCCTCGTCGCCTACGAGCAGTACTTC
TRBV6-1	-	TRBJ1-6	TRBD1	CASSEERTGRTPLHF	TGTGCCAGCAGTGAAGAGCGGACAGGGAGGACACCCCTCCACTTT
TRBV5-1	-	TRBJ2-1	TRBD2	CASSRSGGAYNEQFF	TGCGCCAGCAGCAGGAGCGGGGGGGCTTACAATGAGCAGTTCTTC
TRBV2	-	TRBJ2-5	TRBD2	CASSEDLSGGVRETQYF	TGTGCCAGCAGTGAAGACTTAAGCGGGGGGGTACGGGAGACCCAGTACTTC
TRBV7-7	-	TRBJ2-3	TRBD1	CASSRGQVTDTQYF	TGTGCCAGCAGCCGGGGACAGGTAACAGATACGCAGTATTTT
TRBV2	-	TRBJ1-1	-	CASSLDLNTEAFF	TGTGCCAGCAGTCTGGACTTGAACACTGAAGCTTTCTTT
TRBV28	-	TRBJ1-1	TRBD1	CASSSPGTGGGTEAFF	TGTGCCAGCAGTAGTCCCGGGACAGGGGGCGGCACTGAAGCTTTCTTT
TRBV10-3	-	TRBJ1-5	-	CAISDRGSGQPQHF	TGTGCCATCAGTGATCGGGGTTCCGGTCAGCCCCAGCATTTT
TRBV9	-	TRBJ1-2	TRBD1	CASSSQGDYGYTF	TGTGCCAGCAGCTCGCAGGGGGATTATGGCTACACCTTC
TRBV18	once	TRBJ1-2	-	CASSPVTTGGGYTF	TGTGCCAGCTCACCTGTGACAACAGGTGGTGGCTACACCTTC
TRBV7-9	-	TRBJ2-1	TRBD1	CASSLEWRQGGNNEQFF	TGTGCCAGCAGCTTAGAGTGGAGACAGGGGGGAAACAATGAGCAGTTCTTC
TRBV18	-	TRBJ1-1	TRBD1	CASSGTVGAFF	TGTGCCAGCTCAGGGACAGTCGGAGCTTTCTTT
TRBV6-1	-	TRBJ1-2	TRBD1	CASRGDSGNYGYTF	TGTGCCAGCAGGGGGGACAGCGGGAACTATGGCTACACCTTC
TRBV10-3	-	TRBJ2-1	TRBD1	CAISDGAQGANEQFF	TGTGCCATCAGTGATGGAGCCCAGGGGGCTAATGAGCAGTTCTTC
TRBV5-4	-	TRBJ2-5	TRBD1	CASSLGQGRETQYF	TGTGCCAGCAGCTTGGGACAGGGGAGGGAGACCCAGTACTTC
TRBV11-1	-	TRBJ2-1	-	CASSSRDLSYGEQFF	TGTGCCAGCAGCTCACGGGACTTATCTTACGGTGAGCAGTTCTTC
TRBV15	-	TRBJ1-1	-	CATSRDHGMLAFF	TGTGCCACCAGCAGAGATCACGGTATGTTGGCTTTCTTT
TRBV6-5	once	TRBJ1-5	-	CASSYIEQPQHF	TGTGCCAGCAGTTACATAGAACAGCCCCAGCATTTT
TRBV28	-	TRBJ2-1	-	CASSLPDKREQFF	TGTGCCAGCAGTTTACCTGACAAGAGAGAGCAGTTCTTC
TRBV18	-	TRBJ2-3	TRBD2	CASSPQGLAGPTDTQYF	TGTGCCAGCTCACCGCAAGGACTAGCGGGCCCCACAGATACGCAGTATTTT
TRBV29-1	-	TRBJ2-3	TRBD2	CSVRPVAGGYRDTQYF	TGCAGCGTCCGTCCGGTCGCGGGGGGTTATCGAGATACGCAGTATTTT
TRBV4-1	-	TRBJ1-5	-	CASSHDSPGPQHF	TGCGCCAGCAGCCACGACAGCCCCGGGCCCCAGCATTTT
TRBV11-2	-	TRBJ2-3	-	CASSLVERFYNTDTQYF	TGTGCCAGCAGCTTAGTTGAGCGATTCTATAACACAGATACGCAGTATTTT
TRBV5-1	-	TRBJ2-7	TRBD1	CASSLGQGGEQYF	TGCGCCAGCAGTTTAGGACAGGGGGGCGAGCAGTACTTC
TRBV18	-	TRBJ2-1	-	CASSPLGEEEYNEQFF	TGTGCCAGCTCACCCCTCGGGGAGGAGGAATACAATGAGCAGTTCTTC
TRBV6-5	-	TRBJ2-7	-	CASSSFYGDSYEQYF	TGTGCCAGCAGTTCCTTCTACGGTGATTCCTACGAGCAGTACTTC
TRBV10-3	-	TRBJ2-1	-	CAISGQVQGNEQFF	TGTGCCATCAGTGGACAGGTCCAAGGGAATGAGCAGTTCTTC
TRBV10-3	-	TRBJ1-2	TRBD1	CAISESRQGGGYTF	TGTGCCATCAGTGAGTCGCGACAGGGAGGAGGCTACACCTTC
TRBV2	-	TRBJ2-7	-	CASSEVRGAEQYF	TGTGCCAGCAGTGAAGTCAGGGGGGCCGAGCAGTACTTC
TRBV14	-	TRBJ1-6	TRBD1	CASSQSDRHNSPLHF	TGTGCCAGCAGCCAATCGGACAGGCATAATTCACCCCTCCACTTT
TRBV13	-	TRBJ2-2	TRBD1	CASSEWTGVLSGELFF	TGTGCCAGCAGCGAATGGACAGGGGTTTTGTCCGGGGAGCTGTTTTTT
TRBV19	-	TRBJ2-1	TRBD2	CASSMAGGPYNEQFF	TGTGCCAGTAGTATGGCGGGAGGACCCTACAATGAGCAGTTCTTC
TRBV4-1	-	TRBJ1-6	-	CASSQVRGNSPLHF	TGCGCCAGCAGCCAAGTAAGGGGTAATTCACCCCTCCACTTT
TRBV14	-	TRBJ2-7	TRBD2	CASSQGPPGLAGREQYF	TGTGCCAGCAGCCAAGGGCCTCCGGGACTAGCGGGACGGGAGCAGTACTTC
TRBV5-1	-	TRBJ2-7	TRBD2	CASSVGDLAGGQSSYEQYF	TGCGCCAGCAGCGTCGGGGACCTAGCGGGGGGCCAGAGCTCCTACGAGCAGTACTTC
TRBV5-5	-	TRBJ1-6	TRBD1	CASSSGTGTYNSPLHF	TGTGCCAGCAGCTCCGGGACAGGAACCTATAATTCACCCCTCCACTTT
TRBV5-8	-	TRBJ2-3	TRBD2	CASSFRGGRTDTQYF	TGTGCCAGCAGCTTCCGGGGGGGTAGGACAGATACGCAGTATTTT
TRBV2	-	TRBJ1-1	-	CASSEGRNTEAFF	TGTGCCAGCAGTGAAGGGAGGAACACTGAAGCTTTCTTT
TRBV27	-	TRBJ2-7	TRBD2	CASGKIPGLAGGREQYF	TGTGCCAGCGGAAAAATACCGGGACTAGCGGGGGGTAGAGAGCAGTACTTC
TRBV5-1	once	TRBJ2-3	TRBD1	CASSLDRGRSTDTQYF	TGCGCCAGCAGCTTGGACAGGGGGCGAAGCACAGATACGCAGTATTTT
TRBV10-3	-	TRBJ1-5	TRBD1	CAISAGTVLMGQPQHF	TGTGCCATCAGTGCCGGGACAGTTTTAATGGGGCAGCCCCAGCATTTT
TRBV7-2	-	TRBJ1-4	-	CASSLAVGQFGEKLFF	TGTGCCAGCAGCTTAGCAGTGGGACAATTTGGCGAAAAACTGTTTTTT
TRBV5-4	-	TRBJ1-2	-	CASSGFRQVYGYTF	TGTGCCAGCAGCGGCTTCCGACAGGTCTATGGCTACACCTTC
TRBV10-3	-	TRBJ2-3	TRBD2	CAPRGGLAGVTDTQYF	TGTGCCCCAAGGGGGGGACTAGCGGGAGTAACAGATACGCAGTATTTT
TRBV19	-	TRBJ1-1	TRBD1	CASTKWDRANTEAFF	TGTGCCAGTACAAAGTGGGACAGGGCGAACACTGAAGCTTTCTTT
TRBV18	-	TRBJ2-1	-	CASSPVVSIGGNEQFF	TGTGCCAGCTCACCAGTTGTTAGCATAGGGGGCAATGAGCAGTTCTTC
TRBV2	-	TRBJ2-7	TRBD2	CASSELLAELHEQYF	TGTGCCAGCAGTGAGTTACTAGCGGAACTCCACGAGCAGTACTTC
TRBV6-1	-	TRBJ1-3	-	CASSATEGNTIYF	TGTGCCAGCAGTGCGACAGAAGGAAACACCATATATTTT
TRBV6-6	-	TRBJ1-6	-	CASSYFDSPLHF	TGTGCCAGCAGTTACTTCGATTCACCCCTCCACTTT
TRBV19	once	TRBJ2-1	-	CASSLAGVDDEQFF	TGTGCCAGTAGTCTAGCAGGGGTTGACGATGAGCAGTTCTTC
TRBV29-1	-	TRBJ2-1	TRBD1	CSVDDRGNEQFF	TGCAGCGTCGACGACAGGGGCAATGAGCAGTTCTTC
TRBV6-4	-	TRBJ2-1	-	CASSVQGEGNEQFF	TGTGCCAGCAGTGTACAGGGGGAGGGCAATGAGCAGTTCTTC
TRBV21-1	-	TRBJ2-3	-	CASSKVKGNRAGDTQYF	TGTGCCAGCAGCAAAGTAAAGGGGAACAGGGCCGGGGATACGCAGTATTTT
TRBV15	-	TRBJ1-6	-	CATTEGDNSPLHF	TGTGCCACCACTGAAGGGGATAATTCACCCCTCCACTTT